This T cell receptor beta chain was identified in a study of Ad26.COV2.S vaccination and SARS-CoV-2 variants. This clone came up a few times. Treatment denoted: 19 received Ad26.COV2.S at low or high dose, single or two shots; several received placebo; per-sample allocation not given. Each sample was drawn 63 days after the first injection (of vaccine or placebo). Only in-frame clones appear in the TCRdb table, and some are missing; sequencing was by immunoSEQ multiplex PCR. Among roughly 300,000 clones listed, 85% to 90% were seen once. The V end lost 0 bases, the J end lost 2 bases, and 7 bases lay between the germline ends. The germline V gene has CDR1 MGHRA and CDR2 YSYEKL. The CDR3 totals 14 residues.

This receptor was obtained from a person between 18 and 60 years old who received the Ad26.COV2.S COVID-19 vaccine or a placebo. The sample consisted of peripheral blood, taken in a trial of Ad26.COV2.S vaccine versus placebo. The chain is built from TRBV4-1 and TRBJ2-5, with unresolved D. Here the CDR3 DNA reads TGCGCCAGCAGCCAAGATCAAAGGCAAGAGACCCAGTACTTC. Protein product: CASSQDQRQETQYF.